The 32 T cell receptor beta chains below all came from one sample that was sequenced in a study of cytomegalovirus exposure and HLA in healthy donors. This PCR relied on a set of 60 Vbeta primers and 13 Jbeta primers. Sequencing was performed with immunoSEQ multiplex PCR; in TCRdb, only in-frame clones are kept and a portion is missing. Of around 130,000 clones listed, 85% to 90% were seen once; the top ten hold 6.7%. Sample: PBMCs. The receptors derive from a woman in her 30s in good health and CMV-seropositive.

In DNA, the CDR3 is TGCGCCAGCAGCCGGACAGCCTCCTACGAGCAGTACTTC. Protein sequence: CASSRTASYEQYF. The chain links TRBV5-1 to TRBJ2-7; maybe TRBD1 (6 bases). CDR1 and CDR2 (germline): SGHRS, YFSETQ. The CDR3 consists of 13 residues. The ends were cut back, 4 bases at V and 0 bases at J, with 8 bases in the middle.

This chain joins TRBV5-4 and TRBJ1-6, with D possibly matching TRBD1 (6 bases). Germline loops: CDR1 SGHNT, CDR2 YYREEE (reference sequence). The CDR3 spans 16 residues. The V end was cut by 4 bases, the J end by 5 bases, with 16 bases between. The CDR3 loop reads CASSPLGGMNNSPLHF. The CDR3 DNA reads as TGTGCCAGCAGCCCCCTAGGGGGTATGAATAATTCACCCCTCCACTTT.

This chain uses TRBV15 with TRBJ2-6, with D tentatively TRBD2 (6 bases). Germline V gives CDR1 LNHNV, CDR2 YYDKDF (reference sequence). The V end was cut by 0 bases, the J end by 1 base, with 7 bases between. The CDR3 runs to 16 residues. CDR3 coding DNA: TGTGCCACCAGCAGAGATGGAGGGTCTGGGGCCAACGTCCTGACTTTC. Amino acid sequence: CATSRDGGSGANVLTF. The variable domain in full, completed from reference TRBV15 and TRBJ2-6, reads DAMVIQNPRYQVTQFGKPVTLSCSQTLNHNVMYWYQQKSSQAPKLLFHYYDKDFNNEADTPDNFQSRRPNTSFCFLDIRSPGLGDTAMYLCATSRDGGSGANVLTFGAGSRLTVL.

The chain carries TRBV30 and TRBJ1-2; D uncertain. The CDR3 has 13 amino acids. The germline CDR1 and CDR2 sequences are GTSNPN and SVGIG (reference sequence). Trimming cost V 0 bases and J 5 bases, with 10 bases left between them. The CDR3 region has the DNA TGTGCCTGGAGTGTAGGGAGGAGATATGGCTACACCTTC. It codes for CAWSVGRRYGYTF.

The table lists this clone with a few counts. The rearrangement links TRBV5-1 to TRBJ1-1; the D is unclear. Trimming took off 4 bases at V and 2 bases at J, with 9 bases between the two ends. The CDR3 runs 13 residues. Germline CDR1 and CDR2: SGHRS and YFSETQ. CDR3 DNA sequence: TGCGCCAGCAGCATGACTGACAACACTGAAGCTTTCTTT. Encoded protein: CASSMTDNTEAFF.

This chain joins TRBV10-3 and TRBJ1-1; possibly TRBD1 for D (5 bases). Trimming took 3 bases from V and 4 from J, leaving 18 bases between them. CDR3 size: 16 residues. Germline CDR1 reads ENHRY; CDR2 reads SYGVKD. CDR3 sequence reads: CAISDAAGLAPTEAFF. The DNA for the CDR3 is TGTGCCATCAGTGATGCGGCAGGGTTAGCCCCCACTGAAGCTTTCTTT.

The chain recombines TRBV6-1 with TRBJ1-2; D might be TRBD1 (5 bases). The CDR3 consists of 13 residues. CDR1 MNHNS and CDR2 SASEGT come from the germline V gene. V lost 5 bases to trimming and J lost 5 bases, with 12 bases between them. CDR3 sequence reads: CASSLVGEYGYTF. The CDR3 region has the DNA TGTGCCAGCAGTCTGGTAGGGGAATATGGCTACACCTTC.

The V gene is TRBV28, the J gene TRBJ2-5, with D possibly matching TRBD1 (7 bases). There are 14 residues in the CDR3. V was clipped by 2 bases and J by 5 bases, with 12 bases between them. Germline V lookup: CDR1 MDHEN, CDR2 SYDVKM. CDR3 in DNA: TGTGCCAGCAGTTTAGGAGGGGGCGCGGAGACCCAGTACTTC. This encodes CASSLGGGAETQYF.

V is TRBV19 and J is TRBJ1-5; D gene ambiguous. The CDR3 runs to 15 residues. V lost 1 base and J lost 3, with 10 bases in between. Germline-derived CDR1 and CDR2 are LNHDA and SQIVND (reference sequence). CDR3 coding DNA: TGTGCCAGTAGTATAGTGAGAAACGACAATCAGCCCCAGCATTTT. Translating gives CASSIVRNDNQPQHF.

The V call is TRBV2, the J call TRBJ1-2; 10 nucleotides line up with TRBD1. J lost 4 bases, V lost 7 bases, and 6 bases had no gene match. In germline, CDR1 is SNHLY, CDR2 FYNNEI. This CDR3 comprises 14 residues. CDR3 loop: CASTQTGGSYGYTF. DNA for the CDR3: TGTGCCAGCACCCAGACAGGGGGCAGCTATGGCTACACCTTC. The variable domain in full, completed from reference TRBV2 and TRBJ1-2, reads EPEVTQTPSHQVTQMGQEVILRCVPISNHLYFYWYRQILGQKVEFLVSFYNNEISEKSEIFDDQFSVERPDGSNFTLKIRSTKLEDSAMYFCASTQTGGSYGYTFGSGTRLTVV.

The chain uses TRBV5-1 and TRBJ2-7; the match to TRBD1 covers 10 bases. With 3 bases clipped from V and 1 base from J, the junction kept 4 bases outside the gene matches. CDR1 and CDR2 from the germline V gene are SGHRS and YFSETQ. This CDR3 region has 15 residues. The CDR3 sequence is CASSYGQGESYEQYF. In DNA form, the CDR3 reads TGCGCCAGCAGCTACGGACAGGGGGAATCCTACGAGCAGTACTTC.

The CDR3 sequence: CAISRGGQGHQPQHF. In DNA form, the CDR3 reads TGTGCCATCAGTAGGGGGGGACAGGGCCATCAGCCCCAGCATTTT. The rearrangement links TRBV10-3 to TRBJ1-5, with TRBD1 matching 9 bases. Germline lookup yields CDR1 ENHRY and CDR2 SYGVKD. The CDR3 extends over 15 amino acids. J lost 5 bases, V lost 5 bases, and 7 bases had no gene match.

To note about this clone: Because the CDR3's place on the DNA is in doubt, the DNA is left out and the CDR3 is given as listed by TCRdb. The CDR3 loop reads CASSKVGGGISNQPQHF. The rearrangement uses TRBV21-1 and TRBJ1-5. TRBV21-1 is shown as a pseudogene. The CDR3 sequence runs 17 residues, both termini included.

The chain employs TRBV9 and TRBJ2-1, with 7 bases matching TRBD2. V dropped 4 bases and J dropped 7; count of bases not matched to a gene: 11. The CDR3 covers 15 residues. Germline V gene lookup returns CDR1 SGDLS and CDR2 YYNGEE. Here the CDR3 reads CASSPRERDRNEQFF. CDR3 DNA sequence: TGTGCCAGCAGCCCGCGCGAGCGGGATCGAAATGAGCAGTTCTTC.

This chain joins TRBV5-1 and TRBJ2-3, with a possible D match to TRBD2 (6 bases). Germline CDR1 is SGHRS and CDR2 is YFSETQ. The CDR3 runs to 14 residues. Trimming removed 0 bases from V and 7 bases from J, with 12 bases in between. The CDR3 bases are TGCGCCAGCAGCTTGGTTCCGGGAGATAATACGCAGTATTTT. This translates into CASSLVPGDNTQYF.

This rearrangement joins TRBV7-2 to TRBJ1-4; no clear D gene. Germline assignment: CDR1 SGHTA and CDR2 FQGNSA. The CDR3 runs to 15 residues. The germline V and J ends were trimmed by 2 bases and 4 bases, with 11 bases remaining between them. The CDR3 coding sequence is TGTGCCAGCAGCTTAAGGAGGGCGGATAATGAAAAACTGTTTTTT. This gives the protein CASSLRRADNEKLFF.

The gene calls are TRBV2 and TRBJ2-7; the match to TRBD1 covers 8 bases. V gave up 6 bases and J gave up 6 bases; unmatched junction bases: 4. The CDR3 has 12 residues. The germline V gene encodes CDR1 SNHLY and CDR2 FYNNEI. The CDR3 region is CASSGTGSEQYF. The CDR3 nucleotides are TGTGCCAGCAGCGGGACAGGAAGCGAGCAGTACTTC.

The chain employs TRBV19 and TRBJ1-1; 8 bases match TRBD1. The germline V gene has CDR1 LNHDA and CDR2 SQIVND (reference sequence). The length of the CDR3 is 16 residues. The trim removed 5 bases at V and 1 base at J, leaving 9 bases unmatched. CDR3 amino acids: CASSAHRDRRNTEAFF. The CDR3 DNA reads TGTGCCAGTAGTGCACACAGGGACAGGAGGAACACTGAAGCTTTCTTT. Filled out from reference TRBV19 and TRBJ1-1, the complete variable domain reads DGGITQSPKYLFRKEGQNVTLSCEQNLNHDAMYWYRQDPGQGLRLIYYSQIVNDFQKGDIAEGYSVSREKKESFPLTVTSAQKNPTAFYLCASSAHRDRRNTEAFFGQGTRLTVV.

The CDR3 sequence is CASSEERGPSTDTQYF. CDR3 nucleotide sequence: TGTGCCAGCAGTGAAGAGCGGGGTCCTAGCACAGATACGCAGTATTTT. V usage is TRBV2 and J usage is TRBJ2-3; 7 bases match TRBD2. The V and J ends lost 1 base and 0 bases, in that order; junction bases with no gene match: 4. The CDR3 is 16 amino acids. Germline V gives CDR1 SNHLY, CDR2 FYNNEI.

V and J are TRBV5-1 and TRBJ2-7; a weak D match, TRBD2 (5 bases). V lost 4 bases and J 1 base, leaving 15 bases between the germline ends. Germline V CDR1 and CDR2: SGHRS, YFSETQ. CDR3 size: 15 residues. The CDR3 DNA reads TGCGCCAGCAGCCCCCCCCAAGCGGCTTCCTACGAGCAGTACTTC. Translation: CASSPPQAASYEQYF.

The chain employs TRBV5-1 and TRBJ2-7, with TRBD1 matching 8 bases. The germline V gene encodes CDR1 SGHRS and CDR2 YFSETQ. The CDR3 has 15 residues. V was clipped by 0 bases and J by 3 bases; unmatched bases: 5. The CDR3 DNA sequence: TGCGCCAGCAGCTTGGGAGGGACAGGCTACTACGAGCAGTACTTC. It is translated as CASSLGGTGYYEQYF.

The chain recombines TRBV5-1 with TRBJ1-2; 7 positions match TRBD1. The CDR3 spans 15 residues. Germline trimming cut 4 bases from V and 1 base from J; bases unmatched to any gene: 7. The germline gives CDR1 SGHRS, CDR2 YFSETQ. In DNA form, the CDR3 reads TGCGCCAGCAGCGCGGGACAGTCCCTTAACTATGGCTACACCTTC. It codes for CASSAGQSLNYGYTF.

CDR3 DNA: TGCGCCAGCAGCTTGGGCGATTATAGCAATCAGCCCCAGCATTTT. Residues: CASSLGDYSNQPQHF. The rearrangement links TRBV5-1 to TRBJ1-5; no definite D call. The CDR3 is 15 amino acids. Germline assignment: CDR1 SGHRS and CDR2 YFSETQ. Between the trimmed V and J ends, which lost 0 bases and 0 bases, there was a span of 7 bases.

The rearrangement links TRBV5-1 to TRBJ2-1, with 9 bases aligning to TRBD2. This CDR3 spans 15 amino acids. Germline V gives CDR1 SGHRS, CDR2 YFSETQ. The ends lost 0 bases at V and 7 bases at J; junction bases unmatched: 5. CDR3 in amino acids: CASSLVSGRWNEQFF. Written as DNA, the CDR3 is TGCGCCAGCAGCTTGGTCAGCGGGAGGTGGAATGAGCAGTTCTTC. Full variable domain (rest looked up from reference TRBV5-1 and TRBJ2-1): KAGVTQTPRYLIKTRGQQVTLSCSPISGHRSVSWYQQTPGQGLQFLFEYFSETQRNKGNFPGRFSGRQFSNSRSEMNVSTLELGDSALYLCASSLVSGRWNEQFFGPGTRLTVL.

Here the CDR3 reads CASSMGQLNTGELFF. CDR3 nucleotide sequence: TGCGCCAGCAGCATGGGACAGCTCAACACCGGGGAGCTGTTTTTT. The chain uses TRBV5-1 and TRBJ2-2; TRBD1 agrees at 7 bases. The V gene's germline CDR1 is SGHRS and CDR2 YFSETQ. CDR3 length: 15 amino acids. The junction had 5 bases not matched to a gene; V was cut back by 4 bases and J by 2 bases. Combining the CDR3 with reference TRBV5-1 and TRBJ2-2 gives the whole variable domain KAGVTQTPRYLIKTRGQQVTLSCSPISGHRSVSWYQQTPGQGLQFLFEYFSETQRNKGNFPGRFSGRQFSNSRSEMNVSTLELGDSALYLCASSMGQLNTGELFFGEGSRLTVL.

The CDR3 spells CASSLEAGNTIYF. In DNA, the CDR3 is TGCGCCAGCAGCTTGGAAGCAGGAAACACCATATATTTT. The J gene is TRBJ1-3, the V gene TRBV5-1, with D uncertain. V lost 0 bases and J lost 4, with 5 bases in between. CDR1 is SGHRS and CDR2 is YFSETQ in the germline V gene. This CDR3 has 13 amino acids.

The chain joins TRBV6-5 to TRBJ2-7; TRBD1 might be the D (5 bases). V lost 10 bases to trimming and J lost 2 bases, with 18 bases between them. In germline, CDR1 is MNHEY, CDR2 SVGAGI. The CDR3 totals 14 residues. The CDR3 nucleotides are TGTGCCACCTTCGACAGCGCCCTCCCCTACGAGCAGTACTTC. It codes for CATFDSALPYEQYF.

J is TRBJ2-2 and V is TRBV15; D is undetermined. CDR1 LNHNV and CDR2 YYDKDF come from the germline V gene (reference sequence). This CDR3 is 12 amino acids long. Trimming stripped 2 bases from V and 7 bases from J, with 5 bases between. CDR3 amino acids: CATSRQNGELFF. CDR3 in DNA: TGTGCCACCAGCAGACAGAACGGGGAGCTGTTTTTT.

V and J are TRBV27 and TRBJ2-2; maybe TRBD1 (5 bases). Per the germline V gene, CDR1 is MNHEY and CDR2 is SMNVEV (reference sequence). Deletions cut 1 base from V and 3 bases from J, with 18 bases between. The length of the CDR3 is 18 residues. The CDR3 loop reads CASSLYGPRAVDTGELFF. The CDR3 region has the DNA TGTGCCAGCAGTTTATACGGGCCCAGGGCAGTGGACACCGGGGAGCTGTTTTTT.

The chain links TRBV27 to TRBJ1-5; weak D call: TRBD1 (6 bases). The V end lost 6 bases, the J end lost 4 bases, and 16 bases lay between the germline ends. The length of the CDR3 is 15 residues. Germline CDR1 is MNHEY and CDR2 is SMNVEV (reference sequence). The DNA for the CDR3 is TGTGCCAGCAGCGCTATTCTGAGGGGGAATCAGCCCCAGCATTTT. Translating it yields CASSAILRGNQPQHF.

This clone was seen once. This chain links TRBV5-1 with TRBJ1-1; TRBD1 matches 10 bases. Germline CDR1 SGHRS, CDR2 YFSETQ. The CDR3 contains 13 residues. J was trimmed by 3 bases and V by 9 bases; bases with no gene match: 5. CDR3 loop: CATKGTGDTEAFF. The CDR3 coding sequence is TGCGCCACGAAAGGGACAGGGGACACTGAAGCTTTCTTT.

The rearrangement links TRBV19 to TRBJ2-1; 8 nucleotides agree with TRBD2. The junction had 4 bases not matched to a gene; V was cut back by 6 bases and J by 0 bases. CDR1 and CDR2 from the germline V gene are LNHDA and SQIVND (reference sequence). The CDR3 length is 15 residues. CDR3: CASRSGGSSYNEQFF. For the CDR3, the DNA is TGTGCCAGTAGGAGCGGGGGCAGCTCCTACAATGAGCAGTTCTTC.